This entry lists 31 T cell receptor beta chains sequenced from one sample in a study of OX40 agonist ivuxolimab in advanced cancers. The protocol was immunoSEQ multiplex PCR, while the TCRdb copy is restricted to in-frame clones and leaves out a portion. The sample records about 50,000 clones, around 80% being singletons. This material consisted of CD4+ or CD8+ T cells sorted from blood, taken in a trial of the OX40 agonist ivuxolimab. Receptors were obtained from an adult with an advanced solid tumor such as melanoma, head and neck, liver or kidney cancer.

The chain carries TRBV7-3 and TRBJ1-6; D may be TRBD1 (6 bases). CDR1 is SGHTA and CDR2 is FQGTGA in the germline V gene. Trimming cost V 5 bases and J 10 bases, with 18 bases left between them. The CDR3 is 15 residues long. The CDR3 protein is CASSPTGSQGSPLHF. Here the CDR3 DNA reads TGTGCCAGCAGCCCCACAGGGTCCCAGGGATCACCCCTCCACTTT. Filled out from reference TRBV7-3 and TRBJ1-6, the complete variable domain reads GAGVSQTPSNKVTEKGKYVELRCDPISGHTALYWYRQSLGQGPEFLIYFQGTGAADDSGLPNDRFFAVRPEGSVSTLKIQRTERGDSAVYLCASSPTGSQGSPLHFGNGTRLTVT.

In its sample, this clone was seen once. The chain combines TRBV7-8 with TRBJ2-3; D remains unclear. The CDR3 covers 16 residues. Per the germline V gene, CDR1 is SGHVS and CDR2 is FQNEAQ. The V end lost 1 base, the J end lost 6 bases, and 17 bases lay between the germline ends. CDR3 sequence: CASSLVQASAEDTQYF. CDR3 DNA: TGTGCCAGCAGCTTAGTGCAGGCCAGTGCTGAGGATACGCAGTATTTT.

This chain connects TRBV28 to TRBJ1-1; D is undetermined. V was cut by 5 bases and J by 0 bases, with 10 bases left in between. CDR1 and CDR2 from the germline V gene are MDHEN and SYDVKM. The CDR3 spans 14 residues. The CDR3 DNA sequence: TGTGCCAGCAGTCCCGCCCTCCTGAACACTGAAGCTTTCTTT. Protein product: CASSPALLNTEAFF.

This chain links TRBV6-5 with TRBJ2-7, with D uncertain. V was clipped by 2 bases and J by 7 bases, with 6 bases between them. The CDR3 is 11 amino acids. The germline V gene has CDR1 MNHEY and CDR2 SVGAGI. The CDR3 loop reads CASSYGVEQYF. CDR3 sequence (DNA): TGTGCCAGCAGTTACGGAGTTGAGCAGTACTTC.

The chain links TRBV7-9 to TRBJ1-5; D perhaps matches TRBD1 (5 bases). Trimming stripped 5 bases from V and 6 bases from J, with 8 bases between. Germline V gives CDR1 SEHNR, CDR2 FQNEAQ (reference sequence). The CDR3 sequence is 12 residues long. The CDR3 protein is CASSDQGQPQHF. The CDR3 DNA is TGTGCCAGCAGCGACCAGGGTCAGCCCCAGCATTTT.

The genes are TRBV27 and TRBJ1-1, with TRBD1 identical over 7 bases. With V trimmed by 2 bases and J by 1 base, 7 bases remained unmatched. The CDR3 sequence is 16 residues long. From germline, CDR1 is MNHEY and CDR2 SMNVEV (reference sequence). The CDR3 region is CASSLRRPGGNTEAFF. In nucleotides, the CDR3 is TGTGCCAGCAGTTTAAGAAGGCCAGGGGGGAACACTGAAGCTTTCTTT.

This chain joins TRBV27 and TRBJ2-6; D not resolved. Trimming removed 10 bases at V and 5 bases at J, with 6 bases between. CDR1 and CDR2 (germline): MNHEY, SMNVEV (reference sequence). The CDR3 has 11 amino acids. Here the CDR3 reads CATSRANVLTF. The CDR3 DNA sequence: TGTGCCACCTCCCGGGCCAACGTCCTGACTTTC.

The chain uses TRBV19 and TRBJ2-1; 8 bases align to TRBD1. This CDR3 has 12 residues. Losses at the gene ends were 9 bases for V and 4 bases for J; bases not matched to a gene: 2. The germline V gene encodes CDR1 LNHDA and CDR2 SQIVND (reference sequence). CDR3 nucleotide sequence: TGTGCCAGCCGGGACAGGTACAATGAGCAGTTCTTC. It yields the protein CASRDRYNEQFF.

The table lists this clone with a count of one. The V call is TRBV28, the J call TRBJ1-4; D may be TRBD1 (5 bases). The CDR3 contains 16 residues. The V end lost 3 bases, the J end lost 0 bases, and 11 bases lay between the germline ends. CDR1 MDHEN and CDR2 SYDVKM come from the germline V gene. The CDR3 loop is CASSFRGHTTNEKLFF. In DNA form, the CDR3 reads TGTGCCAGCAGTTTTAGGGGCCACACAACTAATGAAAAACTGTTTTTT.

Comments on this clone: This may be a read error: a much more frequent sequence differs by one nucleotide. Other nucleotide sequences in the sample specify the same CDR3. The V call is TRBV5-1, the J call TRBJ2-2; D might be TRBD1 (6 bases). V dropped 2 bases and J dropped 5 bases, with 16 bases sitting between them. The CDR3 runs to 16 residues. The germline V gene has CDR1 SGHRS and CDR2 YFSETQ. CDR3: CASSLGHRVNTGELFF. The DNA of the CDR3 is TGCGCCAGCAGCTTAGGGCACAGGGTGAATACCGGGGAGCTGTTTTTT.

The chain carries TRBV6-5 and TRBJ2-5, with TRBD1 identical over 9 bases. J lost 5 bases, V lost 7 bases, and 5 bases had no gene match. The V gene's germline CDR1 is MNHEY and CDR2 SVGAGI. The CDR3 consists of 13 residues. Here the CDR3 reads CASTRDRVETQYF. The CDR3 coding sequence is TGTGCCAGCACCCGGGACAGGGTTGAGACCCAGTACTTC.

This clone was observed a handful of times. J is TRBJ1-1 and V is TRBV5-6, with D tentatively TRBD1 (5 bases). This CDR3 has 13 residues. V was shortened by 1 base and J by 4 bases, with 8 bases between the two germline ends. The V gene's germline CDR1 is SGHDT and CDR2 YYEEEE. The CDR3 sequence: CASSLMGGTEAFF. As DNA, the CDR3 is TGTGCCAGCAGCTTGATGGGGGGCACTGAAGCTTTCTTT.

V usage is TRBV6-5 and J usage is TRBJ2-6; unclear D gene. This CDR3 spans 13 amino acids. Per germline, CDR1 MNHEY and CDR2 SVGAGI. Trimming pared 5 bases from V and 1 base from J, leaving 3 bases between. The CDR3: CASSRSGANVLTF. The CDR3 DNA sequence: TGTGCCAGCAGTCGATCTGGGGCCAACGTCCTGACTTTC.

This chain uses TRBV6-6 with TRBJ1-5; 11 nucleotides agree with TRBD1. CDR1 is MNHNY, CDR2 SVGAGI, per germline (reference sequence). The CDR3 is 15 residues long. With V trimmed by 5 bases and J by 8 bases, 8 bases remained unmatched. The DNA for the CDR3 is TGTGCCAGCAGTGCGGGACAGGGGGGGATCAAGCCCCAGCATTTT. Its translation: CASSAGQGGIKPQHF.

J is TRBJ2-4 and V is TRBV4-1, with 8 bases that match TRBD1. From germline, CDR1 is MGHRA and CDR2 YSYEKL. CDR3 size: 17 residues. The V and J ends lost 4 bases and 4 bases, in that order; junction bases with no gene match: 12. The CDR3 reads CASSRGPSDRGKNIQYF. The CDR3 coding sequence is TGCGCCAGCAGCCGCGGGCCCTCAGACAGGGGAAAAAACATTCAGTACTTC.

The gene calls are TRBV19 and TRBJ1-3, with D possibly being TRBD1 (6 bases). The CDR3 totals 14 residues. Germline values: CDR1 LNHDA, CDR2 SQIVND (reference sequence). V was pared by 8 bases and J by 4 bases, with 15 bases between. The CDR3 DNA follows: TGTGCCAGTGACCCGGGACATGCCGGAAACACCATATATTTT. Protein: CASDPGHAGNTIYF.

CDR3 region: CASSPAVGSGANVLTF. The CDR3 DNA reads as TGTGCCAGCAGCCCCGCCGTTGGCTCTGGGGCCAACGTCCTGACTTTC. The rearrangement joins TRBV11-2 to TRBJ2-6; no firm D call. V lost 5 bases and J lost 0, with 11 bases in between. CDR1 and CDR2 (germline): SGHAT, FQNNGV. This CDR3 is 16 amino acids long.

The chain couples TRBV28 to TRBJ2-1; possible D gene TRBD1, 6 bases. This CDR3 spans 15 amino acids. V was pared by 1 base and J by 2 bases, with 9 bases between. Germline V gene lookup returns CDR1 MDHEN and CDR2 SYDVKM. CDR3 in amino acids: CASSLFPGAYNEQFF. The CDR3 bases are TGTGCCAGCAGTTTATTTCCAGGGGCCTACAATGAGCAGTTCTTC.

The genes are TRBV2 and TRBJ2-1; TRBD2 aligns across 10 bases. Germline CDR1 is SNHLY and CDR2 is FYNNEI. This CDR3 contains 18 residues. J lost 0 bases, V lost 4 bases, and 9 bases had no gene match. CDR3: CASSALLPSGSSYNEQFF. The CDR3 nucleotides are TGTGCCAGCAGTGCCCTCCTCCCTAGCGGGAGCTCCTACAATGAGCAGTTCTTC.

This clone was counted a few times. This rearrangement joins TRBV4-1 to TRBJ2-3, with 9 bases that match TRBD2. This CDR3 spans 20 amino acids. V lost 0 bases and J lost 1; bases outside the gene matches: 14. Germline V gives CDR1 MGHRA, CDR2 YSYEKL. In nucleotides, the CDR3 is TGCGCCAGCAGCCAAGATCGGCAGCGGGGGGCCCCCTTCGGCACAGATACGCAGTATTTT. Translated, it gives CASSQDRQRGAPFGTDTQYF.

V is TRBV19 and J is TRBJ2-1; TRBD2 matches 8 bases. Trimming removed 6 bases from V and 7 bases from J; junction bases left unmatched: 14. The CDR3 length is 16 residues. The germline V gene encodes CDR1 LNHDA and CDR2 SQIVND (reference sequence). The CDR3 sequence: CASSDYTLAGWNEQFF. For the CDR3, the DNA is TGTGCCAGTAGCGACTATACGTTAGCGGGATGGAATGAGCAGTTCTTC. The complete variable domain, with remaining parts taken from reference TRBV19 and TRBJ2-1, reads DGGITQSPKYLFRKEGQNVTLSCEQNLNHDAMYWYRQDPGQGLRLIYYSQIVNDFQKGDIAEGYSVSREKKESFPLTVTSAQKNPTAFYLCASSDYTLAGWNEQFFGPGTRLTVL.

This clone was found once. V gene TRBV5-8 combines with J gene TRBJ2-5; D uncertain. V lost 4 bases, J lost 5 bases, and 9 bases lay in between. The CDR3 totals 12 residues. Germline-derived CDR1 and CDR2 are SGHTS and YDEGEE. The DNA of the CDR3 is TGTGCCAGCAGCGGCCTGGGGGAGACCCAGTACTTC. Its translation: CASSGLGETQYF.

The rearrangement links TRBV7-6 to TRBJ2-6; TRBD2 matches at 12 bases. Germline assignment: CDR1 SGHVS and CDR2 FNYEAQ. This CDR3 region has 21 residues. The J segment lost 0 bases and the V segment lost 1 base, leaving 10 bases of the junction unmatched. The chain's CDR3 is CASSLVSGLAGLSSGANVLTF. The CDR3 region has the DNA TGTGCCAGCAGCTTAGTATCGGGACTAGCGGGCTTAAGCTCTGGGGCCAACGTCCTGACTTTC.

The rearrangement links TRBV27 to TRBJ2-3, with 8 bases identical to TRBD2. This CDR3 contains 16 residues. The germline V gene encodes CDR1 MNHEY and CDR2 SMNVEV (reference sequence). After removal of 6 bases from V and 2 bases from J, the junction contained 10 bases not matched to a gene. The CDR3 loop reads CASRSSGTRNTDTQYF. The CDR3 DNA sequence: TGTGCCAGCAGATCTTCCGGGACTAGGAACACAGATACGCAGTATTTT.

This rearrangement joins TRBV7-8 to TRBJ2-7; D ambiguous. The CDR3 has 16 amino acids. The V gene's germline CDR1 is SGHVS and CDR2 FQNEAQ. Trimming took off 8 bases at V and 0 bases at J, with 20 bases between the two ends. The CDR3 DNA reads TGTGCCAGCCATCCTATCCGGAATAGGAGCTCCTACGAGCAGTACTTC. It translates to CASHPIRNRSSYEQYF.

This sequence joins TRBV28 and TRBJ2-7, with TRBD1 matching over 10 bases. With V trimmed by 2 bases and J by 5 bases, 9 bases remained unmatched. The V gene's germline CDR1 is MDHEN and CDR2 SYDVKM. This CDR3 spans 16 amino acids. Written as DNA, the CDR3 is TGTGCCAGCAGTTTACCCTCCGGGACAGGGGTCCACGAGCAGTACTTC. Protein product: CASSLPSGTGVHEQYF.

This clone was detected only once. The chain has TRBV6-5 and TRBJ2-7; 7 bases agree with TRBD1. Germline trimming cut 5 bases from V and 8 bases from J; bases unmatched to any gene: 15. The germline gives CDR1 MNHEY, CDR2 SVGAGI. The CDR3 sequence is 15 residues long. This CDR3 reads CASSPWGQQATKQYF. Written as DNA, the CDR3 is TGTGCCAGCAGTCCATGGGGACAGCAGGCTACGAAGCAGTACTTC.

V usage is TRBV7-9 and J usage is TRBJ2-5; D call uncertain. Between the trimmed V and J ends, which lost 1 base and 6 bases, there was a span of 9 bases. CDR3 size: 13 residues. Germline CDR1 and CDR2: SEHNR and FQNEAQ (reference sequence). Here the CDR3 reads CASSLDPRKTQYF. In DNA form, the CDR3 reads TGTGCCAGCAGCTTAGATCCCCGCAAGACCCAGTACTTC.

A few counts support this clone. This sequence joins TRBV5-6 and TRBJ1-2, with 9 nucleotides matching TRBD1. CDR1 is SGHDT, CDR2 YYEEEE, per germline. Trimming removed 4 bases from V and 9 bases from J; junction bases left unmatched: 7. There are 13 residues in the CDR3. CDR3 coding DNA: TGTGCCAGCAGCCGGGGACAGGGTTGGAGCTACACCTTC. This gives the protein CASSRGQGWSYTF.

The J gene is TRBJ1-2, the V gene TRBV19; D is unresolved. V gave up 0 bases and J gave up 5 bases, with 7 bases separating them. Per germline, CDR1 LNHDA and CDR2 SQIVND (reference sequence). The CDR3 consists of 13 residues. DNA for the CDR3: TGTGCCAGTAGTATAGATCCGGAGTATGGCTACACCTTC. The encoded protein is CASSIDPEYGYTF.

V usage is TRBV5-4 and J usage is TRBJ2-7; tentatively, D is TRBD2 (6 bases). Trimming took 4 bases from V and 2 from J, leaving 16 bases between them. CDR1 is SGHNT and CDR2 is YYREEE in the germline V gene (reference sequence). The CDR3 is 15 residues long. CDR3 sequence: CASSRGVASTYEQYF. The DNA of the CDR3 is TGTGCCAGCAGCCGCGGGGTGGCGTCTACCTACGAGCAGTACTTC.